The 14 T cell receptor beta chains reported below all come from one sample, sequenced in a study of molecular identifiers for immune sequencing clone quantification. TCRdb independently ran MiXCR on the PCR reads; one entry per CDR3 protein. The sample contains approximately 320,000 distinct CDR3 sequences, roughly 23% of which appear only once. The sequenced sample consisted of naive CD8+ T cells from blood, with Jurkat cell RNA spiked in. Stated subset: FACS-sorted CD8+CD4-CCR7+CD45RA+ naive T cells. The receptors shown here come from a human donor in good health. Some libraries in this study had Jurkat cell RNA spiked in.

This clonotype showed up just a few times. This chain uses TRBV7-9 with TRBJ2-7, with 9 bases that match TRBD1. With 4 bases clipped from V and 5 bases from J, the junction kept 12 bases outside the gene matches. Per germline, CDR1 SEHNR and CDR2 FQNEAQ (reference sequence). The CDR3 is 16 amino acids. This chain's CDR3 is CASSSYQGQGRDEQYF. The CDR3 DNA follows: TGTGCCAGCAGCTCCTACCAGGGACAGGGAAGGGACGAGCAGTACTTC.

This clonotype was seen ten or more times. This chain uses TRBV5-1 with TRBJ2-5; a weak D match, TRBD1 (6 bases). V lost 4 bases to trimming and J lost 5 bases, with 18 bases between them. The germline gives CDR1 SGHRS, CDR2 YFSETQ. The CDR3 sequence is 15 residues long. In DNA form, the CDR3 reads TGCGCCAGCAGCCCGGAACAGGACAGTGTGGAGACCCAGTACTTC. It specifies CASSPEQDSVETQYF.

Comments on this clonotype: One base away lies a much larger clone, so this may be a sequencing read error. The chain recombines TRBV5-6 with TRBJ2-3; 8 positions match TRBD1. This CDR3 has 17 amino acids. Germline CDR1 is SGHDT and CDR2 is YYEEEE. The V segment lost 4 bases and the J segment 3 bases; nucleotides outside the gene matches: 13. Written as DNA, the CDR3 is TGTGCCAGCAGCCAGGGACAGGTGGTATATGATACAGATACGCAGTATTTT. Protein sequence: CASSQGQVVYDTDTQYF. The full variable domain, rest sourced from reference TRBV5-6 and TRBJ2-3, is DAGVTQSPTHLIKTRGQQVTLRCSPKSGHDTVSWYQQALGQGPQFIFQYYEEEERQRGNFPDRFSGHQFPNYSSELNVNALLLGDSALYLCASSQGQVVYDTDTQYFGPGTRLTVL.

This clonotype was picked up many times. The chain couples TRBV9 to TRBJ1-1; D gene unclear. Per germline, CDR1 SGDLS and CDR2 YYNGEE. The CDR3 sequence is 12 residues long. Trimming removed 5 bases from V and 8 bases from J, with 13 bases in between. The CDR3 bases are TGTGCCAGCAGGGAGGGCACACTCGAAGCTTTCTTT. Its translation: CASREGTLEAFF.

The CDR3 nucleotides are TGTGCCAGCAGTTTACCGGGACTCTACGAGCAGTACTTC. It yields the protein CASSLPGLYEQYF. The V and J genes are TRBV28 and TRBJ2-7; a weak D match, TRBD2 (6 bases). The CDR3 consists of 13 residues. Trimming left V 2 bases short and J 3 bases short, with 8 bases between. The V gene's germline CDR1 is MDHEN and CDR2 SYDVKM.

In DNA, the CDR3 is TGTGCCATCAATACGGTGAACACTGAAGCTTTCTTT. It yields the protein CAINTVNTEAFF. V usage is TRBV10-3 and J usage is TRBJ1-1; D gene unclear. V shed 7 bases and J shed 0 bases, with 6 bases lying between them. Germline V gene data show CDR1 as ENHRY and CDR2 as SYGVKD. The CDR3 consists of 12 residues.

The chain carries TRBV19 and TRBJ1-2; D remains ambiguous. Germline assignment: CDR1 LNHDA and CDR2 SQIVND (reference sequence). V was shortened by 1 base and J by 2 bases, with 17 bases between the two germline ends. This CDR3 comprises 17 residues. For the CDR3, the DNA is TGTGCCAGTAGTATAGCATTGGGGTTGGAACGGAACTATGGCTACACCTTC. Its protein is CASSIALGLERNYGYTF.

Points on this clonotype: Compared with germline, one end of the junction differs, possibly owing to a read error. The chain joins TRBV9 to TRBJ1-1, with 9 nucleotides matching TRBD1. The germline V gene has CDR1 SGDLS and CDR2 YYNGEE. The CDR3 is made up of 15 amino acids. The CDR3 coding sequence is TGTGCCAGCGGCCAAGCTCCGGGACAGGGATATGAAGCTTTCTTC. The encoded protein is CASGQAPGQGYEAFF.

This clonotype came up many times. This chain connects TRBV20-1 to TRBJ2-3; D perhaps matches TRBD2 (5 bases). The CDR3 is 15 residues long. Trimming removed 0 bases from V and 8 bases from J, with 18 bases in between. From germline, CDR1 is DFQATT and CDR2 SNEGSKA (reference sequence). CDR3 sequence: CSARDSRVVAGTQYF. The CDR3 region has the DNA TGCAGTGCTAGAGATTCTCGGGTGGTTGCGGGTACGCAGTATTTT.

This clonotype turned up a few times. The chain couples TRBV6-2 or TRBV6-3 to TRBJ2-2; D possibly corresponds to TRBD2 (7 bases). Trimming left V 5 bases short and J 1 base short, with 17 bases between. Germline V gene sequence: CDR1 MNHEY, CDR2 SVGEGT. The CDR3 sequence is 17 residues long. In DNA form, the CDR3 reads TGTGCCAGCAGTCACGAAGGGGGGGGTCTGAACACCGGGGAGCTGTTTTTT. Protein sequence: CASSHEGGGLNTGELFF.

The chain carries TRBV7-9 and TRBJ2-6, with D unclear. The CDR3 is 15 residues long. The germline V and J ends were trimmed by 4 bases and 0 bases, with 7 bases remaining between them. Germline CDR1 and CDR2: SEHNR and FQNEAQ (reference sequence). CDR3 nucleotides: TGTGCCAGCAGCTCAGAATTCTCTGGGGCCAACGTCCTGACTTTC. Its translation is CASSSEFSGANVLTF.

This clonotype showed up many times. The V gene is TRBV29-1, the J gene TRBJ2-7; unclear D gene. Looked up from germline, CDR1 is SQVTM and CDR2 is ANQGSEA. The CDR3 contains 12 residues. V lost 7 bases and J 3 bases, leaving 13 bases between the germline ends. The CDR3 coding sequence is TGCAGCGCTGCCAGAGACGGCTACGAGCAGTACTTC. It codes for CSAARDGYEQYF.

This clonotype was recorded a few times. The chain is built from TRBV7-9 and TRBJ2-5; TRBD2 matches 7 bases. The CDR3 is 14 residues long. Trimming cost V 5 bases and J 9 bases; bases outside gene matches: 12. Germline V gives CDR1 SEHNR, CDR2 FQNEAQ (reference sequence). The DNA of the CDR3 is TGTGCCAGCAGCAAGCGGGACCTCTCCGGGTCCCAGTACTTC. It specifies CASSKRDLSGSQYF.

This clonotype was seen at least ten times. CDR3: CASSPDTSANTGELFF. The CDR3 DNA sequence: TGTGCCAGCAGTCCGGACACGAGCGCGAACACCGGGGAGCTGTTTTTT. The chain has TRBV28 and TRBJ2-2; possibly TRBD1 for D (5 bases). The V gene lost 5 bases and the J gene lost 0 bases, with 13 bases spanning the gap. CDR3 size: 16 residues. From germline, CDR1 is MDHEN and CDR2 SYDVKM.